This T cell receptor (beta chain) derives from a study of T cells in Graves' hyperthyroidism and ophthalmopathy. The study, taken as a whole, reports: Ophthalmopathy cases were set apart from stable hyperthyroidism by a 13 V-J model.

This clonotype has ten or more counts. Its cognate antigen is unknown. Authors of the study amplified TCR beta CDR3 regions from RNA transcripts. The HTBI primer set served for first-round RT-PCR of the TCR CDR3. Via MiXCR, TCRdb re-called the multiplex PCR reads, giving one row per CDR3 protein. The data hold about 600,000 distinct CDR3 sequences, with around 15% observed a single time. Sample: blood. The sequence came from a woman aged 35 to 49 with Graves' ophthalmopathy.

The CDR3 reads CASSDRGTGNTEAFF. The CDR3 bases are TGTGCCAGCAGTGATCGAGGGACCGGGAACACTGAAGCTTTCTTT. The chain employs TRBV2 and TRBJ1-1; D may be TRBD1 (5 bases). Between the trimmed V and J ends, which lost 3 bases and 1 base, there was a span of 12 bases. In germline, CDR1 is SNHLY, CDR2 FYNNEI. This CDR3 spans 15 amino acids.